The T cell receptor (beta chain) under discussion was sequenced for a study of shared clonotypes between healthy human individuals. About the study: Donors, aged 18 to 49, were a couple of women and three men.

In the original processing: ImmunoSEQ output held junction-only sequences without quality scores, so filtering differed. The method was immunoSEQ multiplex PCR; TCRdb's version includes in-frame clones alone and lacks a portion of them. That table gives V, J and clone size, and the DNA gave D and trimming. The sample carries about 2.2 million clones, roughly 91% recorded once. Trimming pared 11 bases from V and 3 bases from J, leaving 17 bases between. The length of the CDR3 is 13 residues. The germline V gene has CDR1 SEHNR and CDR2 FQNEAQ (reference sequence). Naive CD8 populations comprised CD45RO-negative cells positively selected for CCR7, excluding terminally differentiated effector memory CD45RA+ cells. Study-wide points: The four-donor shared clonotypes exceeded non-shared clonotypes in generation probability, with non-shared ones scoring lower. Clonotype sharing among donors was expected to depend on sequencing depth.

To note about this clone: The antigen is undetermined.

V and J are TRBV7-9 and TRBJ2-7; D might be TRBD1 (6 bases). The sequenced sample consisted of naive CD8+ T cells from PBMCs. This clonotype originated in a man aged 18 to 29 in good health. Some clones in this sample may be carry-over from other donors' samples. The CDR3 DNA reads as TGTGCCGGCTCGACAGGCCCGAACTACGAGCAGTACTTC. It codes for CAGSTGPNYEQYF.